This T cell receptor beta chain came from a study of CD8 T cells in ankylosing spondylitis. Study-wide results and limits: Previously reported in reactive arthritis synovial fluid and blood were some of the motif variants. Reportedly, significant enrichment of disease-linked clones occurred in matched ankylosing spondylitis synovial fluid. Blood from ankylosing spondylitis patients appeared to carry a characteristic roughly 8-variant TCR beta motif. Clones linked with disease were CD8+ and fairly uncommon in the peripheral blood.

Comment on this clonotype: The target antigen is unknown.

The V and J ends lost 3 bases and 7 bases, in that order; junction bases with no gene match: 7. This CDR3 has 14 residues. Germline lookup yields CDR1 ENHRY and CDR2 SYGVKD. For TCR beta, libraries came from quantitative 5'-RACE with molecular barcodes. Each CDR3 protein is one row after TCRdb ran MiXCR on the 5' RACE reads. Among 700,000 to 1,000,000 distinct CDR3 sequences listed, over 9.5% were seen once. Sequencing used blood, either unsorted or a sorted T cell fraction (not recorded which). The chain is built from TRBV10-3 and TRBJ2-5; TRBD1 matches 8 bases. The sequence came from a male donor with ankylosing spondylitis. CDR3: CAISDRQGMGTQYF. As DNA, the CDR3 is TGTGCCATCAGTGACAGACAGGGGATGGGGACCCAGTACTTC.